One sample yielded the 15 T cell receptor beta chains listed below, sequenced in a study of T cells in Graves' hyperthyroidism and ophthalmopathy. From RNA transcripts, TCR beta CDR3 regions were amplified. When the TCR CDR3 underwent first-round RT-PCR, the HTBI primer set was used. TCRdb reprocessed the multiplex PCR reads with MiXCR, giving one entry per CDR3 protein. The sample records hundreds of thousands of distinct CDR3 sequences, around a quarter being singletons. Sequences were obtained from blood. The receptors stem from a woman in her twenties or thirties with Graves' ophthalmopathy.

The chain links TRBV12-3 or TRBV12-4 to TRBJ2-7; TRBD2 aligns across 8 bases. The CDR3 runs to 15 residues. Unmatched junction bases numbered 4, after V lost 3 bases and J lost 0 bases. Here the CDR3 reads CASSFAGGGSYEQYF. The DNA of the CDR3 is TGTGCCAGCAGTTTCGCGGGAGGAGGCTCCTACGAGCAGTACTTC.

This clonotype has a handful of counts. The rearrangement uses TRBV5-1 and TRBJ1-5, with a possible D match to TRBD1 (6 bases). V was shortened by 0 bases and J by 6 bases, with 13 bases between the two germline ends. CDR1 is SGHRS and CDR2 is YFSETQ in the germline V gene. The CDR3 length is 15 residues. The CDR3, as DNA: TGCGCCAGCAGCTTGGCGGGAGGGGGAGGTCAGCCCCAGCATTTT. This encodes CASSLAGGGGQPQHF.

Ten or more counts support this clonotype. The V and J genes are TRBV15 and TRBJ1-2, with D possibly matching TRBD1 (5 bases). Trimming cost V 3 bases and J 4 bases, with 12 bases left between them. CDR1 and CDR2 from the germline V gene are LNHNV and YYDKDF (reference sequence). The CDR3 runs to 14 residues. The CDR3 bases are TGTGCCACCAGCAGCTCTTTTGGGACCTATGGCTACACCTTC. Residues: CATSSSFGTYGYTF.

This clonotype was seen many times. The chain has TRBV18 and TRBJ1-2; 7 bases line up with TRBD1. The germline V gene encodes CDR1 KGHSH and CDR2 LQKENI. Trimming at V came to 3 bases and at J to 6 bases, leaving 10 bases not matched to a gene. CDR3 length: 15 amino acids. The CDR3, as DNA: TGTGCCAGCTCACCCCGACAGGGTGATAGCGATGGCTACACCTTC. It yields the protein CASSPRQGDSDGYTF.

This clonotype has ten or more counts. The chain recombines TRBV28 with TRBJ2-5; D not certain. Germline CDR1 is MDHEN and CDR2 is SYDVKM. This CDR3 contains 14 residues. V lost 5 bases to trimming and J lost 0 bases, with 10 bases between them. In DNA form, the CDR3 reads TGTGCCAGCAGTCGCGACTCGTACCAAGAGACCCAGTACTTC. It encodes CASSRDSYQETQYF.

J is TRBJ1-2 and V is TRBV12-3 or TRBV12-4, with D maybe TRBD1 (6 bases). V lost 5 bases and J 8 bases, leaving 12 bases between the germline ends. The CDR3 totals 12 residues. The CDR3 sequence: CASSLRGRGYTF. CDR3 in DNA: TGTGCCAGCAGTCTCAGGGGTCGGGGCTACACCTTC.

This clonotype occurred many times. The genes are TRBV10-3 and TRBJ1-2; 7 bases line up with TRBD1. V shed 9 bases and J 4 bases; nucleotides not matched to a gene: 11. Germline-derived CDR1 and CDR2 are ENHRY and SYGVKD. The CDR3 spans 14 residues. For the CDR3, the DNA is TGTGCCATTGCACAGGGGTTACGTGTCTATGGCTACACCTTC. Translated, it gives CAIAQGLRVYGYTF.

At least ten counts were recorded for this clonotype. The gene calls are TRBV6-1 and TRBJ2-7; no definite D call. Germline CDR1 and CDR2: MNHNS and SASEGT. This CDR3 contains 14 residues. Trimming pared 3 bases from V and 3 bases from J, leaving 12 bases between. The CDR3 DNA reads as TGTGCCAGCAGTGACCTCCGTTTAATCTACGAGCAGTACTTC. Its translation: CASSDLRLIYEQYF.

The sample holds many counts of this clonotype. The V gene is TRBV7-2, the J gene TRBJ2-5, with D possibly being TRBD1 (6 bases). Trimming removed 3 bases from V and 2 bases from J, with 16 bases in between. The germline CDR1 and CDR2 sequences are SGHTA and FQGNSA. The CDR3 contains 16 residues. CDR3 protein: CASSFGRRDKQETQYF. CDR3 coding DNA: TGTGCCAGCAGCTTTGGCCGACGGGACAAGCAAGAGACCCAGTACTTC.

This chain joins TRBV11-1 and TRBJ2-3; 7 positions agree with TRBD1. The germline V gene encodes CDR1 SGHAT and CDR2 FQDESV (reference sequence). The junction had 10 bases not matched to a gene; V was cut back by 1 base and J by 3 bases. CDR3 length: 17 residues. This CDR3 reads CASSLGYLGGQTDTQYF. CDR3 DNA: TGTGCCAGCAGCTTAGGTTATCTTGGGGGACAGACAGATACGCAGTATTTT.

This rearrangement joins TRBV9 to TRBJ2-5, with D hard to call. The germline gives CDR1 SGDLS, CDR2 YYNGEE. CDR3 length: 12 amino acids. The V end lost 0 bases, the J end lost 5 bases, and 5 bases lay between the germline ends. CDR3 protein: CASSVDEETQYF. Written as DNA, the CDR3 is TGTGCCAGCAGCGTAGATGAGGAGACCCAGTACTTC.

The table lists this clonotype with many counts. The chain recombines TRBV6-5 with TRBJ2-7; D unclear. Germline values: CDR1 MNHEY, CDR2 SVGAGI. This CDR3 has 13 amino acids. The V gene lost 2 bases and the J gene lost 6 bases, with 11 bases spanning the gap. DNA of the CDR3: TGTGCCAGCAGTTACCCCGCTACCCCCGAGCAGTACTTC. Its protein is CASSYPATPEQYF.

The chain recombines TRBV10-3 with TRBJ1-1; no definite D call. The ends were cut back, 4 bases at V and 0 bases at J, with 9 bases in the middle. This CDR3 spans 14 amino acids. Germline V gene lookup returns CDR1 ENHRY and CDR2 SYGVKD. In nucleotides, the CDR3 is TGTGCCATCAGTGGTCCGACGGTGAACACTGAAGCTTTCTTT. Amino acid sequence: CAISGPTVNTEAFF.

Notes on this clonotype: This may come from a read error, since a much larger clone is one base off. This chain links TRBV3-1 with TRBJ2-2; the D is unclear. Germline assignment: CDR1 LGHDT and CDR2 YNNKEL (reference sequence). The length of the CDR3 is 13 residues. CDR3 sequence reads: CACSQARSGELFF. CDR3 coding DNA: TGTGCCTGCAGCCAAGCCCGAAGTGGGGAGCTGTTTTTT. The entire variable domain, with the rest obtained from reference TRBV3-1 and TRBJ2-2, is as follows: DTAVSQTPKYLVTQMGNDKSIKCEQNLGHDTMYWYKQDSKKFLKIMFSYNNKELIINETVPNRFSPKSPDKAHLNLHINSLELGDSAVYFCACSQARSGELFFGEGSRLTVL.

This clonotype was observed many times. This sequence joins TRBV28 and TRBJ2-5, with D perhaps TRBD1 (6 bases). Germline loops: CDR1 MDHEN, CDR2 SYDVKM. V dropped 4 bases and J dropped 1 base, with 22 bases sitting between them. The CDR3 is made up of 18 amino acids. The CDR3 spells CASSWVFLTDRFQETQYF. CDR3 bases: TGTGCCAGCAGTTGGGTGTTTTTGACCGACAGGTTCCAAGAGACCCAGTACTTC.